These T cell receptor beta chains were read from a single sample in a study of cytomegalovirus exposure and HLA in healthy donors. Here immunoSEQ multiplex PCR was the method, and the copy in TCRdb shows in-frame clones only, minus some. The table has roughly 68,000 clones, roughly 96% seen once. Sequenced sample: PBMCs. The receptor set was obtained from a man younger than 35 in good health and CMV-seronegative. The CDR3 runs from the conserved cysteine through the conserved F or W. Each record gives: J gene, V gene, clone size, D gene, CDR3 DNA, CDR3 protein. A D gene is named only where the DNA matches it firmly. The listing skips clone size in some rows; elsewhere it reads once, few, many or a size class.

TRBJ1-2 TRBV6-5 . . TGTGCCAGCAGTTTGGACACTAACTATGGCTACACCTTC CASSLDTNYGYTF
TRBJ1-1 TRBV5-6 . . TGTGCCAGCAGCGTCGGACTATGGGACACTGAAGCTTTCTTT CASSVGLWDTEAFF
TRBJ1-1 TRBV4-1 . . TGCGCCAGCAGCTCACGCGGACAGCTGAACACTGAAGCTTTCTTT CASSSRGQLNTEAFF
TRBJ2-1 TRBV7-8 . TRBD2 TGTGCCAGTGTGCTTGGGACTAGCGAGTACAATGAGCAGTTCTTC CASVLGTSEYNEQFF
TRBJ1-1 TRBV5-4 once TRBD1 TGTGCCAGCAGCCCCGGGACAGGGGTTTGGACTGAAGCTTTCTTT CASSPGTGVWTEAFF
TRBJ1-2 TRBV9 . . TGTGCCAGCAGCCGCGACAGCTCTGAAGGCTACACCTTC CASSRDSSEGYTF
TRBJ1-5 TRBV28 . TRBD1 TGTGCCAGCAGTTCCACAGGGGAAGGGCAGCCCCAGCATTTT CASSSTGEGQPQHF
TRBJ2-5 TRBV7-8 . TRBD2 TGTGCCAGCAGCTCTAGGACTAGCGGGAGGGCCGGTGAGACCCAGTACTTC CASSSRTSGRAGETQYF
TRBJ1-1 TRBV5-1 . . TGCGCCAGCAGTAACGAGGGTTCCACTGAAGCTTTCTTT CASSNEGSTEAFF
TRBJ1-6 TRBV5-1 . TRBD1 TGCGCCAGCAGCCTAACAGGGGGCTCAGATAATTCACCCCTCCACTTT CASSLTGGSDNSPLHF
TRBJ1-2 TRBV6-1 . TRBD1 TGTGCCAGCAGTGAGGGACAGGGCGTAAACTATGGCTACACCTTC CASSEGQGVNYGYTF
TRBJ2-1 TRBV7-9 once TRBD2 TGTGCCAGCAGCTTAGGTTGGACTAGCAGATACAATGAGCAGTTCTTC CASSLGWTSRYNEQFF
TRBJ1-1 TRBV30 . . TGTGCCTGGAGTTGGTCAGGGGTAAACACTGAAGCTTTCTTT CAWSWSGVNTEAFF
TRBJ1-5 TRBV19 once . TGTGCCAGTAGTATAGATCGGTGGAATCAGCCCCAGCATTTT CASSIDRWNQPQHF
TRBJ2-7 TRBV5-4 . TRBD2 TGTGCCAGCAGCTTGCGAGCGGGAACCTACGAGCAGTACTTC CASSLRAGTYEQYF
TRBJ2-5 TRBV27 . TRBD2 TGTGCCAGCAGTTTAACTAGCGGGGGCCAAGAGACCCAGTACTTC CASSLTSGGQETQYF
TRBJ2-5 TRBV18 few . TGTGCCAGCTCACCACGGAGACTTCAAGAGACCCAGTACTTC CASSPRRLQETQYF
TRBJ2-7 TRBV7-8 . TRBD2 TGTGCCAGCAGCCCTGGGACTAGCGGGGGTGGCGAGCAGTACTTC CASSPGTSGGGEQYF
TRBJ2-3 TRBV5-1 . . TGCGCCAGCAGCTCGGGGGGCGGGAGAGATACGCAGTATTTT CASSSGGGRDTQYF
TRBJ1-2 TRBV5-6 . TRBD1 TGTGCCAGCAGCTCGATCCAAGGACAGGGGACTAACTATGGCTACACCTTC CASSSIQGQGTNYGYTF
TRBJ1-1 TRBV30 . . TGTGCCTGGAGTGTACAGTATGGGCCAGCTTTCTTT CAWSVQYGPAFF
TRBJ2-3 TRBV7-9 . TRBD1 TGTGCCAGCAGCAAGAGGACAGGGCACACAGATACGCAGTATTTT CASSKRTGHTDTQYF
TRBJ2-2 TRBV18 . . TGTGCCAGCTCACCGAGACAGGACACCACCGGGGAGCTGTTTTTT CASSPRQDTTGELFF
TRBJ2-1 TRBV11-2 . TRBD2 TGTGCCAGCAGCTTAGGGACTAGCGGGAGAAGCTCCTACAATGAGCAGTTCTTC CASSLGTSGRSSYNEQFF
TRBJ2-3 TRBV19 . . TGTGCCAGTAGTATGAATGCGGTTACGCAGTATTTT CASSMNAVTQYF
TRBJ2-7 TRBV5-6 . TRBD1 TGTGCCAGCAGCTCGGGACAGTCTTACTCCTACGAGCAGTACTTC CASSSGQSYSYEQYF
TRBJ1-1 TRBV2 . . TGTGCCAGCAGTGAAGCGCCCGGGACTGAAGCTTTCTTT CASSEAPGTEAFF
TRBJ2-5 TRBV19 . . TGTGCCAGTAGTGCCATGGAGCAAGAGACCCAGTACTTC CASSAMEQETQYF
TRBJ1-4 TRBV28 . TRBD1 TGTGCCAGCAGTAACCTCGGACAGGGGAAATATGAAAAACTGTTTTTT CASSNLGQGKYEKLFF
TRBJ2-3 TRBV4-1 . . TGCGCCAGCAGCCAGGGCCCTCGCACAGATACGCAGTATTTT CASSQGPRTDTQYF
TRBJ2-7 TRBV4-1 . TRBD2 TGCGCCAGCAGCCCATTGGGGAGCGCGGGAGGGACCCTCTACGAGCAGTACTTC CASSPLGSAGGTLYEQYF
TRBJ1-1 TRBV18 . . TGTGCCAGCTCACCGACAGACAACACTGAAGCTTTCTTT CASSPTDNTEAFF
TRBJ1-5 TRBV2 . TRBD1 TGTGCCAGCGACATGACAGGGGCGGGAATTCAGCCCCAGCATTTT CASDMTGAGIQPQHF
TRBJ2-3 TRBV11-1 . . TGTGCCAGCAGCTTACTAGCGTCTAGCACAGATACGCAGTATTTT CASSLLASSTDTQYF
TRBJ1-1 TRBV7-9 . TRBD1 TGTGCCAGCAGGCATCTGGGACAGGGGATCACTGAAGCTTTCTTT CASRHLGQGITEAFF
TRBJ1-1 TRBV6-5 once TRBD1 TGTGCCAGCAGCACGGGACAGGCGTTCACTGAAGCTTTCTTT CASSTGQAFTEAFF
TRBJ1-5 TRBV6-1 . . TGTGCCAGCAGACAGAACCCTTATCAGCCCCAGCATTTT CASRQNPYQPQHF
TRBJ1-2 TRBV6-1 . . TGTGCCAGCAGTGCGGAGGATAACTATGGCTACACCTTC CASSAEDNYGYTF
TRBJ2-7 TRBV6-1 . . TGTGCCAGCAGTGTCTATTGGGGGCTATACGAGCAGTACTTC CASSVYWGLYEQYF
TRBJ2-2 TRBV30 . . TGTGCCTGGAGTGTGTTAGCGGTGGGAATCGCCGGGGAGCTGTTTTTT CAWSVLAVGIAGELFF
TRBJ1-2 TRBV5-1 . TRBD1 TGCGCCAGCAGCTCATCCCGGGACAGGGTCAACTATGGCTACACCTTC CASSSSRDRVNYGYTF
TRBJ1-1 TRBV25-1 . . TGTGCCAGCAGTGGCTCGGGGGGGGAAACTGAAGCTTTCTTT CASSGSGGETEAFF
TRBJ1-2 TRBV7-9 . . TGTGCCAGCAGCTTAGATGGCCAGTATGGCTACACCTTC CASSLDGQYGYTF
TRBJ2-1 TRBV27 . . TGTGCCAGCAGTCCGGGACTCTACAATGAGCAGTTCTTC CASSPGLYNEQFF
TRBJ2-7 TRBV11-3 . . TGTGCCAGCAGCTTAGGACAGCCTCAAACGGTGCAGTACTTC CASSLGQPQTVQYF
TRBJ2-7 TRBV4-1 . TRBD2 TGCGCCAGCAGCCAAGGGGGACTAGACTCCTACGAGCAGTACTTC CASSQGGLDSYEQYF
TRBJ1-1 TRBV19 . . TGTGCCAGTAGTAAAGCCCCGGAGGGGAGTAACACTGAAGCTTTCTTT CASSKAPEGSNTEAFF
TRBJ2-4 TRBV19 . . TGTGCCAGTGGGGGCACGAACATTCAGTACTTC CASGGTNIQYF
TRBJ1-1 TRBV7-2 . . TGTGCCAGCAGCATGGGCTACAGGAACCCCGAAGCTTTCTTT CASSMGYRNPEAFF
TRBJ2-2 TRBV27 . TRBD1 TGTGCCAGCAGTTTCCCAGGGGGCGTAAACACCGGGGAGCTGTTTTTT CASSFPGGVNTGELFF
TRBJ2-5 TRBV5-1 . TRBD2 TGCGCCAGCAGCTTGGAAGGGACTAGCGGGGGGCAGACCCAGTACTTC CASSLEGTSGGQTQYF
TRBJ2-7 TRBV6-1 . . TGTGCCAGCAGTGAAAGGGCCGGCAGGGCGTCCTACGAGCAGTACTTC CASSERAGRASYEQYF
TRBJ1-1 TRBV6-1 . . TGTGCCCTTGGGGGGATGAACACTGAAGCTTTCTTT CALGGMNTEAFF
TRBJ2-2 TRBV7-6 . TRBD1 TGTGCCAGCAGCCTCTTCAGGGACAGGGGGAACACCGGGGAGCTGTTTTTT CASSLFRDRGNTGELFF
TRBJ1-6 TRBV28 . . TGTGCCAGCAGTTTCGCGCCACAGGGTTCACCCCTCCACTTT CASSFAPQGSPLHF
TRBJ1-4 TRBV28 . . TGTGCCAGCAGTGACGCAGGGACTAATGAAAAACTGTTTTTT CASSDAGTNEKLFF
TRBJ1-1 TRBV18 . . TGTGCCAGCTCACAGGGGGTGGTCGGTGAAGCTTTCTTT CASSQGVVGEAFF
TRBJ1-2 TRBV28 . . TGTGCCAGCAGTCCGTCGGTTGGCTATGGCTACACCTTC CASSPSVGYGYTF
TRBJ1-1 TRBV5-1 once . TGCGCCAGCAGTCAGGACAGGAACACTGAAGCTTTCTTT CASSQDRNTEAFF
TRBJ1-2 TRBV19 . TRBD1 TGTGCCAGTAGTATAGACCTGACAGGGACCTATGGCTACACCTTC CASSIDLTGTYGYTF